The source of this T cell receptor beta chain is a study of neurological immune-mediated disorders. TCRdb recomputed calls from the 5' RACE reads with MiXCR, one row per CDR3 protein. The table lists tens of thousands of distinct CDR3 sequences, roughly 3.5% of them singletons, with less than 2% in the top ten. CDR1 is SGHRS, CDR2 YFSETQ, per germline. With 2 bases removed from V and 6 bases from J, the gap between germline ends came to 18 bases. CDR3 length: 15 residues. Sequenced sample: PBMCs. The sequence came from a man between 25 and 39 years old with multiple sclerosis. The chain is built from TRBV5-1 and TRBJ2-7; a possible D gene is TRBD2 (5 bases). The CDR3 loop reads CASSFPGNTRSEQYF. Here the CDR3 DNA reads TGCGCCAGCAGCTTTCCGGGGAACACACGAAGCGAGCAGTACTTC.